The T cell receptor (beta chain) under discussion was sequenced for a study of cytomegalovirus exposure and HLA in healthy donors. Study-wide results and limits: Equally common other TCR beta chains were less clonally expanded than HLA-associated ones, a later analysis found. The authors later linked a missense DCLRE1C variant to TCR beta V- and J-gene trimming.

The PCR made use of 60 Vbeta and 13 Jbeta primers. Libraries were prepared by immunoSEQ multiplex PCR; TCRdb keeps only in-frame clonotypes and omits some of them. In the table there are around 180,000 clones, roughly 85% of which are singletons. V was cut by 0 bases and J by 1 base, with 11 bases left in between. The CDR3 has 15 residues. Germline V gene sequence: CDR1 SGHRS, CDR2 YFSETQ. This clone came up a few times. Its antigen is as yet unknown. This sequence was found in a woman in her thirties or forties in good health and CMV-seronegative. Sequencing was done on a sample of PBMCs. V and J are TRBV5-1 and TRBJ2-7; a weak D match, TRBD1 (5 bases). DNA of the CDR3: TGCGCCAGCAGCTTGGAACCAGGGCCTTCCTACGAGCAGTACTTC. Encoded protein: CASSLEPGPSYEQYF.